This TCR beta chain originates from a study of blood T cell repertoires in COVID-19. Here immunoSEQ multiplex PCR was the method, and the copy in TCRdb shows in-frame clones only, minus some. The data contain about 250,000 clones, more than 75% of them seen just once; the ten biggest clones take up 0.9% to 1%. Trimming took off 6 bases at V and 5 bases at J, with 19 bases between the two ends. From germline, CDR1 is SNHLY and CDR2 FYNNEI. The CDR3 is 16 residues long. Sequencing was done on a sample of peripheral blood. The TCR sequence derives from a woman aged 40-49 years who had recovered from COVID-19. The chain has TRBV2 and TRBJ1-4; D not resolved. CDR3 nucleotide sequence: TGTGCCAGCAGCCCCAGGCGCGCGAAATCAAATGAAAAACTGTTTTTT. Its protein product is CASSPRRAKSNEKLFF.